A single sample gave rise to the 21 T cell receptor beta chains below, sequenced in a study of CD8 T cells in Susac syndrome (dated 2019 in TCRdb). Receptors were amplified or captured by the immunoSEQ multiplex PCR assay. RNA was extracted using the RNeasy kit, and roughly 0.5 to 1 microgram was reverse transcribed with random hexamers. TCRdb itself trimmed the public reads at Q25 with fastp, ran MiXCR and retained productive beta chains. Every entry covers one CDR3 protein and lists the most common genes and DNA from its rows. This sample holds about 130,000 distinct CDR3 sequences; 95% were observed only once. The ten biggest clones cover about 0.18% of the sample. Sequenced material: CD8+ T cells from PBMCs. These receptor sequences come from a human donor with Susac syndrome.

The rearrangement joins TRBV6-6 to TRBJ2-1; 11 bases fit TRBD2. In germline, CDR1 is MNHNY, CDR2 SVGAGI (reference sequence). With 7 bases clipped from V and 9 bases from J, the junction kept 8 bases outside the gene matches. The CDR3 is 14 amino acids. The CDR3 DNA follows: TGTGCCAGCATAGCGGGAGGGCCTGAGTTTGAGCAGTTCTTC. This translates into CASIAGGPEFEQFF.

The genes are TRBV24-1 and TRBJ2-5, with a possible D match to TRBD1 (6 bases). Per the germline V gene, CDR1 is KGHDR and CDR2 is SFDVKD. V lost 5 bases and J 1 base, leaving 13 bases between the germline ends. The CDR3 totals 15 residues. The CDR3 DNA follows: TGTGCCACCAGTGCCATAGGGGGAGTCCAAGAGACCCAGTACTTC. Translating gives CATSAIGGVQETQYF.

The V and J genes are TRBV24-1 and TRBJ1-5; D is undetermined. This CDR3 spans 16 amino acids. Per the germline V gene, CDR1 is KGHDR and CDR2 is SFDVKD. The V and J ends lost 3 bases and 0 bases respectively, with 11 bases between them. The DNA of the CDR3 is TGTGCCACCAGTGATGGAAGACGGAATAGCAATCAGCCCCAGCATTTT. Translating gives CATSDGRRNSNQPQHF.

The chain couples TRBV10-3 to TRBJ1-2; no reliable D call. The CDR3 loop spans 14 amino acids. V shed 3 bases and J shed 6 bases, with 14 bases lying between them. Germline V CDR1 and CDR2: ENHRY, SYGVKD. In nucleotides, the CDR3 is TGTGCCATCAGTGAAAGGACCAAGGGTGATGGCTACACCTTC. Its protein product is CAISERTKGDGYTF.

The V call is TRBV19, the J call TRBJ2-1, with D uncertain. V was clipped by 5 bases and J by 10 bases, with 6 bases between them. The germline V gene encodes CDR1 LNHDA and CDR2 SQIVND (reference sequence). This CDR3 region has 10 residues. DNA of the CDR3: TGTGCCAGTAGTGATACGGAGCAGTTCTTC. Its translation: CASSDTEQFF.

This sequence joins TRBV19 and TRBJ2-7; D perhaps matches TRBD2 (6 bases). Trimming pared 5 bases from V and 0 bases from J, leaving 11 bases between. CDR3 size: 14 residues. Germline V gene lookup returns CDR1 LNHDA and CDR2 SQIVND (reference sequence). In DNA, the CDR3 is TGTGCCAGTAGTGTCGGGGGACTCTCCTACGAGCAGTACTTC. It translates to CASSVGGLSYEQYF.

This clonotype was seen only once. The rearrangement joins TRBV27 to TRBJ1-2, with 7 bases identical to TRBD1. The CDR3 has 13 residues. CDR1 MNHEY and CDR2 SMNVEV come from the germline V gene (reference sequence). Trimming removed 6 bases from V and 8 bases from J; junction bases left unmatched: 9. This CDR3 reads CASSGTAPGGYTF. In DNA form, the CDR3 reads TGTGCCAGCAGCGGGACAGCGCCGGGGGGCTACACCTTC.

This chain links TRBV9 with TRBJ2-2, with D unclear. This CDR3 region has 12 residues. Per germline, CDR1 SGDLS and CDR2 YYNGEE. Trimming removed 6 bases from V and 7 bases from J, with 10 bases in between. Written as DNA, the CDR3 is TGTGCCAGCACGACAATGAGCGGGGAGCTGTTTTTT. It yields the protein CASTTMSGELFF. The whole variable domain, filled in from reference TRBV9 and TRBJ2-2, reads DSGVTQTPKHLITATGQRVTLRCSPRSGDLSVYWYQQSLDQGLQFLIQYYNGEERAKGNILERFSAQQFPDLHSELNLSSLELGDSALYFCASTTMSGELFFGEGSRLTVL.

The chain recombines TRBV28 with TRBJ2-1; TRBD2 aligns across 12 bases. Germline CDR1 and CDR2: MDHEN and SYDVKM. The J segment lost 0 bases and the V segment lost 3 bases, leaving 12 bases of the junction unmatched. This CDR3 has 20 amino acids. The CDR3 spells CASSLGPGLAGFSSYNEQFF. The CDR3 DNA sequence: TGTGCCAGCAGTTTGGGCCCGGGACTAGCGGGTTTTAGCTCCTACAATGAGCAGTTCTTC.

J is TRBJ2-5 and V is TRBV5-4; 11 bases are a match to TRBD2. The CDR3 spans 17 residues. The V gene end was trimmed by 4 bases and the J gene end by 0 bases; junction bases not matched to a gene: 8. Germline V CDR1 and CDR2: SGHNT, YYREEE (reference sequence). CDR3 region: CASSTLAGAKDQETQYF. The CDR3 DNA reads as TGTGCCAGCAGCACACTAGCGGGAGCGAAAGACCAAGAGACCCAGTACTTC.

The rearrangement links TRBV5-1 to TRBJ2-5; 8 bases agree with TRBD2. V gave up 1 base and J gave up 4 bases; unmatched junction bases: 0. This CDR3 has 13 amino acids. Germline CDR1 reads SGHRS; CDR2 reads YFSETQ. The CDR3 is CASSLTSGETQYF. The CDR3, as DNA: TGCGCCAGCAGCTTGACTAGCGGAGAGACCCAGTACTTC.

The chain links TRBV7-8 to TRBJ1-5; D might be TRBD1 (6 bases). Germline CDR1 SGHVS, CDR2 FQNEAQ. This CDR3 region has 18 residues. Trimming took 4 bases from V and 0 from J, leaving 19 bases between them. CDR3 nucleotides: TGTGCCAGCAGCTACCGCGGGGGGCCTCCTTATAGCAATCAGCCCCAGCATTTT. Its translation is CASSYRGGPPYSNQPQHF.

This chain connects TRBV10-2 to TRBJ2-1, with TRBD2 as a possible D gene (6 bases). The CDR3 consists of 17 residues. Trimming removed 0 bases at V and 5 bases at J, with 17 bases between. Germline CDR1 reads WSHSY; CDR2 reads SAAADI. CDR3: CASSESYSGLLDNEQFF. The CDR3 nucleotides are TGCGCCAGCAGTGAGTCGTACAGCGGACTACTCGACAATGAGCAGTTCTTC.

The chain carries TRBV4-1 and TRBJ1-1, with 8 bases aligning to TRBD1. The V gene end was trimmed by 4 bases and the J gene end by 7 bases; junction bases not matched to a gene: 14. CDR3 length equals 16 residues. From germline, CDR1 is MGHRA and CDR2 YSYEKL. CDR3 DNA: TGCGCCAGCAGCCCACCCCACGACAGGGGAGTTGGTGAAGCTTTCTTT. Amino acids: CASSPPHDRGVGEAFF.

This clonotype was recorded once. The chain joins TRBV5-6 to TRBJ1-2, with D unclear. The CDR3 has 14 residues. The V gene lost 2 bases and the J gene lost 4 bases, with 12 bases spanning the gap. Germline V gene sequence: CDR1 SGHDT, CDR2 YYEEEE. For the CDR3, the DNA is TGTGCCAGCAGCTTTGGTGTCGGCTCCTATGGCTACACCTTC. Translation: CASSFGVGSYGYTF.

The chain carries TRBV13 and TRBJ2-3, with no clear D. Trimming removed 0 bases at V and 2 bases at J, with 12 bases between. The CDR3 runs to 16 residues. Germline CDR1 reads PRHDT; CDR2 reads FYEKMQ (reference sequence). CDR3 in DNA: TGTGCCAGCAGCTTAGGGCCAGGTACTTACACAGATACGCAGTATTTT. Its translation is CASSLGPGTYTDTQYF. The complete variable domain, with remaining parts taken from reference TRBV13 and TRBJ2-3, reads AAGVIQSPRHLIKEKRETATLKCYPIPRHDTVYWYQQGPGQDPQFLISFYEKMQSDKGSIPDRFSAQQFSDYHSELNMSSLELGDSALYFCASSLGPGTYTDTQYFGPGTRLTVL.

CDR3 sequence: CASSNRRTGGSYEQYF. CDR3 in DNA: TGTGCCAGCAGCAACCGAAGGACAGGGGGTTCCTACGAGCAGTACTTC. This chain connects TRBV5-6 to TRBJ2-7, with 10 bases identical to TRBD1. This CDR3 is 16 amino acids long. V lost 4 bases, J lost 1 base, and 8 bases stayed unmatched. Germline lookup yields CDR1 SGHDT and CDR2 YYEEEE.

This chain links TRBV5-1 with TRBJ2-7; D is unresolved. V was clipped by 4 bases and J by 7 bases, with 18 bases between them. This CDR3 has 14 amino acids. Germline assignment: CDR1 SGHRS and CDR2 YFSETQ. DNA for the CDR3: TGCGCCAGCAGCCCTACTCATGGGTCCGATGAGCAGTACTTC. Encoded protein: CASSPTHGSDEQYF.

The V gene is TRBV12-3 or TRBV12-4, the J gene TRBJ2-3; D is possibly TRBD1 (6 bases). There are 16 residues in the CDR3. V lost 3 bases and J lost 0, with 13 bases in between. CDR3 nucleotides: TGTGCCAGCAGTTTCCACCGACAGGACAGCACAGATACGCAGTATTTT. Residues: CASSFHRQDSTDTQYF.

This sequence joins TRBV13 and TRBJ2-1; D gene unclear. The length of the CDR3 is 13 residues. In germline, CDR1 is PRHDT, CDR2 FYEKMQ (reference sequence). V was cut by 1 base and J by 9 bases, with 10 bases left in between. CDR3 protein: CASSLANFGEQFF. The CDR3 bases are TGTGCCAGCAGCTTAGCGAACTTTGGTGAGCAGTTCTTC.

This clonotype has a single count. The V and J genes are TRBV20-1 and TRBJ2-1; 7 bases line up with TRBD2. CDR1 is DFQATT and CDR2 is SNEGSKA in the germline V gene (reference sequence). The CDR3 totals 15 residues. V was clipped by 1 base and J by 3 bases; unmatched bases: 6. This chain's CDR3 is CSARGAGVDYNEQFF. The CDR3 nucleotides are TGCAGTGCTAGAGGGGCGGGAGTGGACTACAATGAGCAGTTCTTC.